The rows below give T cell receptor beta chains drawn from one sample of a study of T cells after yellow fever vaccination. In TCRdb, the 5' RACE reads were re-called with MiXCR into one record per CDR3 protein. The sample lists about 360,000 distinct CDR3 sequences, 6.2% occurring once. The material was PBMCs, obtained 5 days after the yellow fever booster vaccination. All receptors come from a man aged 25 to 40 who received the YFV17D yellow fever vaccine. The CDR3 runs from the conserved cysteine through the conserved F or W. Each record gives: clone size, CDR3 length, J gene, V gene, D gene, CDR3 DNA, CDR3 protein. A D gene is named only where the DNA matches it firmly. Clone size is not always given. Where it is, it says once, few, many or a class for expanded clones.

. | 13 | TRBJ1-6 | TRBV7-2 | . | TGTGCCAGCAGCCAAGGGGGGGGGTCACCCCTCCACTTT | CASSQGGGSPLHF
few | 13 | TRBJ1-2 | TRBV7-2 | . | TGTGCCAGCACCGTGACAGAGATCTATGGCTACACCTTC | CASTVTEIYGYTF
. | 14 | TRBJ1-1 | TRBV19 | . | TGTGCCAGTAGTATAAGGGACGGGAACACTGAAGCTTTCTTT | CASSIRDGNTEAFF
many | 14 | TRBJ1-2 | TRBV4-1 | . | TGCGCCAGCAGCCAAATACTCGCCGCTCGGGGCTACACCTTC | CASSQILAARGYTF
. | 12 | TRBJ2-6 | TRBV25-1 | . | TGTGCCAGCATCTCGAGGGCCAACGTCCTGACTTTC | CASISRANVLTF
many | 13 | TRBJ2-7 | TRBV12-3/TRBV12-4 | . | TGTGCCAGCCAGGTGGGACAAGGTGGGACGCAGTACTTC | CASQVGQGGTQYF
. | 15 | TRBJ2-5 | TRBV7-2 | TRBD2 | TGTGCCAGCAGCTCCTCTAGCGGGAGTCCAGAGACCCAGTACTTC | CASSSSSGSPETQYF
few | 14 | TRBJ1-1 | TRBV20-1 | . | TGCAGTGCACCCGGCCCTGAGTTGAACACTGAAGCTTTCTTT | CSAPGPELNTEAFF
many | 16 | TRBJ2-7 | TRBV24-1 | . | TGTGCCACCAGTGATTCGAAACGGACCGGGACCTACGAGCAGTACTTC | CATSDSKRTGTYEQYF
. | 13 | TRBJ2-1 | TRBV20-1 | . | TGCAGTGCTCCACGGTACTCCTACAATGAGCAGTTCTTC | CSAPRYSYNEQFF
few | 16 | TRBJ2-1 | TRBV20-1 | TRBD2 | TGCTGCGCCTTGGGACTAGCGGGATCTTCCTACAATGAGCAGTTCTTC | CCALGLAGSSYNEQFF
few | 16 | TRBJ2-3 | TRBV10-3 | . | TGTGCCATCAGTGAAGATTCCCTTTCCCCCACAGATACGCAGTATTTT | CAISEDSLSPTDTQYF
many | 14 | TRBJ2-3 | TRBV6-2/TRBV6-3 | . | TGTGCCAGCAGTTACTTCGGGATTTCAGATACGCAGTATTTT | CASSYFGISDTQYF
many | 17 | TRBJ2-1 | TRBV11-2 | TRBD2 | TGTGCCAGCAGCCCAGCTGGGACTAGCGTAACCTACAATGAGCAGTTCTTC | CASSPAGTSVTYNEQFF
. | 13 | TRBJ2-5 | TRBV5-1 | . | TGCGCCAGCAGCTCTACTAGCCGGGAGACCCAGTACTTC | CASSSTSRETQYF
. | 14 | TRBJ2-7 | TRBV5-1 | . | TGCGCCAGCAGCTTCACGACAGTCGGCTACGAGCAGTACTTC | CASSFTTVGYEQYF
few | 14 | TRBJ2-2 | TRBV7-2 | TRBD1 | TGTGCCAGCACCGGACAGGGGGCATTCGGGGAGCTGTTTTTT | CASTGQGAFGELFF
. | 14 | TRBJ1-2 | TRBV5-8 | . | TGTGCCAGCAGCTTTCAGCGAACTAACTATGGCTACACCTTC | CASSFQRTNYGYTF
many | 14 | TRBJ2-2 | TRBV29-1 | . | TGCAGCGTGATCCGGGACTTGAACACCGGGGAGCTGTTTTTT | CSVIRDLNTGELFF
. | 15 | TRBJ2-5 | TRBV20-1 | . | TGCAGTGCTTACCCGCCGTTTAGCGGCCAAGAGACCCAGTACTTC | CSAYPPFSGQETQYF
. | 17 | TRBJ1-2 | TRBV5-1 | TRBD1 | TGCGCCAGCTCAATCCCACGTAATAAGGGACAGAGCTATGGCTACACCTTC | CASSIPRNKGQSYGYTF
many | 13 | TRBJ2-5 | TRBV11-2 | . | TGTGCCAGCAGCTCGCAAGGCCAAGAGACCCAGTACTTC | CASSSQGQETQYF
. | 15 | TRBJ1-6 | TRBV10-2 | . | TGCGCCAGCAGTGCCTCCGGGACGGCGAATTCACCCCTCCACTTT | CASSASGTANSPLHF
. | 19 | TRBJ1-2 | TRBV6-1 | TRBD1 | TGTGCCAGCAGAAGTTCCCCCGGGACAGGGGGCGCAAGGGACTATGGCTACACCTTC | CASRSSPGTGGARDYGYTF
few | 14 | TRBJ2-2 | TRBV5-4 | . | TGTGCCAGCAGCGTTGACAGGAGCACCGGGGAGCTGTTTTTT | CASSVDRSTGELFF
few | 16 | TRBJ2-1 | TRBV29-1 | TRBD1 | TGCAGCACCTCCGGGACAGGCGGTCTTTCCTACAATGAGCAGTTCTTC | CSTSGTGGLSYNEQFF
. | 15 | TRBJ2-1 | TRBV7-8 | . | TGTGCCAGCAGCCCAGGGGACTTAACATACAATGAGCAGTTCTTC | CASSPGDLTYNEQFF
few | 14 | TRBJ2-1 | TRBV20-1 | . | TGCAGTGCTAGAGATCCGAGCTCCTACAATGAGCAGTTCTTC | CSARDPSSYNEQFF
. | 14 | TRBJ2-7 | TRBV20-1 | . | TGCAGTGCCCCCACCGGAGGGGCACTCTACGAGCAGTACTTC | CSAPTGGALYEQYF
few | 12 | TRBJ2-1 | TRBV29-1 | TRBD2 | TGCAGCGCTTATCTTAGCGGGTATGAGCAGTTCTTC | CSAYLSGYEQFF
many | 15 | TRBJ2-7 | TRBV20-1 | . | TGCAGTGCAACCAGAGGGCTAGCCCTGGAGTACGAGCAGTACTTC | CSATRGLALEYEQYF
few | 15 | TRBJ2-1 | TRBV20-1 | . | TGCAGTGCTAGACCGGCCCGGTTCACCTACAATGAGCAGTTCTTC | CSARPARFTYNEQFF
. | 14 | TRBJ2-2 | TRBV11-2 | . | TGTGCCAGCAGCTTCGACCCATGGGGCGGGGAGCTGTTTTTT | CASSFDPWGGELFF
. | 13 | TRBJ2-2 | TRBV29-1 | TRBD2 | TGCAGCGCCGTAGCGGGGGGGTCGGGGGAGCTGTTTTTT | CSAVAGGSGELFF
many | 12 | TRBJ2-7 | TRBV6-5 | . | TGTGCCAGCAGGTCAAATGGGTACGAGCAGTACTTC | CASRSNGYEQYF
few | 11 | TRBJ2-1 | TRBV29-1 | . | TGCAGCGTTAGGGCCAACAATGAGCAGTTCTTC | CSVRANNEQFF
few | 16 | TRBJ2-1 | TRBV28 | . | TGTGCCAGCAGTTTCCCTGGGGGTTCTTCTTACAATGAGCAGTTCTTC | CASSFPGGSSYNEQFF
many | 12 | TRBJ2-7 | TRBV7-2 | . | TGTGCCAGCAGCTTCCCGACCTACGAGCAGTACTTC | CASSFPTYEQYF
few | 17 | TRBJ2-7 | TRBV10-3 | . | TGTGCCATCAGTTTGAACAAAGATGGACTAATCCCCAGCGAGCAGTACTTC | CAISLNKDGLIPSEQYF
many | 14 | TRBJ1-5 | TRBV20-1 | . | TGCAGTGCTAGTTGGACGGTTAGCAATCAGCCCCAGCATTTT | CSASWTVSNQPQHF
few | 14 | TRBJ2-7 | TRBV20-1 | . | TGCAGTGCTAGAGCCCCGGACGGGGGATACGAGCAGTACTTC | CSARAPDGGYEQYF
few | 23 | TRBJ2-6 | TRBV21-1 | . | TGTGCCAGCAGCAACACCGGGCGCGACAGGGAGCATACTCTGAGCTCTGGGGCCAACGTCCTGACTTTC | CASSNTGRDREHTLSSGANVLTF
. | 15 | TRBJ2-1 | TRBV19 | TRBD1 | TGTGCCAGTAGCCCCATGAGGGACAGGGGAGGTGAGCAGTTCTTC | CASSPMRDRGGEQFF
few | 15 | TRBJ2-1 | TRBV28 | . | TGTGCCAGCAACCCCGGGGGCGCCGACTACAATGAGCAGTTCTTC | CASNPGGADYNEQFF
few | 11 | TRBJ1-2 | TRBV24-1 | . | TGTGCCACCAGTGATGGATCGGGCTACACCTTC | CATSDGSGYTF
. | 13 | TRBJ2-1 | TRBV6-1 | . | TGTGCCAGCCGGGGGCAGGCCTGCAATGAGCAGTTCTTC | CASRGQACNEQFF
many | 14 | TRBJ2-3 | TRBV10-3 | TRBD2 | TGTGCCATCAAACCTAGCGGGAGGGTAGATACGCAGTATTTT | CAIKPSGRVDTQYF
. | 18 | TRBJ2-2 | TRBV5-5 | . | TGTGCCAGCAGCTTGAGGCACTTAGTCACCGGGAACACCGGGGAGCTGTTTTTT | CASSLRHLVTGNTGELFF
. | 16 | TRBJ2-5 | TRBV7-2 | . | TGTGCCAGCAGCATCTCTTGGGTAGCGCCACAAGAGACCCAGTACTTC | CASSISWVAPQETQYF
many | 15 | TRBJ2-1 | TRBV12-3/TRBV12-4 | TRBD2 | TGTGCCAGCAGCTTACTAGCGGGAAGTCGGAATGAGCAGTTCTTC | CASSLLAGSRNEQFF
few | 15 | TRBJ2-3 | TRBV5-1 | TRBD1 | TGCGCCAGCAGCTTGGCCGGACAGGCCTCAAATACGCAGTATTTT | CASSLAGQASNTQYF
. | 11 | TRBJ2-3 | TRBV20-1 | . | TGCAGTGCCGAAAAGACAGATACGCAGTATTTT | CSAEKTDTQYF
few | 14 | TRBJ1-1 | TRBV3-1 | TRBD1 | TGTGCCAGCAGCCACTGGGACAGGGGGACTGAAGCTTTCTTT | CASSHWDRGTEAFF
few | 13 | TRBJ1-5 | TRBV23-1 | . | TGCGCCAGCAGTCGCTGGGGGAATCAGCCCCAGCATTTT | CASSRWGNQPQHF
. | 15 | TRBJ2-1 | TRBV5-1 | . | . | CASSLHFGEGREQFF
many | 14 | TRBJ2-1 | TRBV5-1 | . | TGCGCCAGCAGCTCTGATGGCCCCTACAATGAGCAGTTCTTC | CASSSDGPYNEQFF
few | 14 | TRBJ2-3 | TRBV30 | TRBD2 | TGTGCCTGGGGTAGCGGGAGAGTAACAGATACGCAGTATTTT | CAWGSGRVTDTQYF